The rows below give T cell receptor beta chains drawn from one sample of a study of tumor-infiltrating lymphocytes in oesophageal squamous cell carcinoma. TCRdb processed the PCR reads anew with MiXCR; each CDR3 protein has one entry. The sample contains approximately 9,600 distinct CDR3 sequences, roughly three fifths of which appear only once. The sample comprised esophageal tumor tissue. The receptors here all came from a female donor with esophageal squamous cell carcinoma. CDR3s include the opening cysteine and the closing phenylalanine or tryptophan.

V: TRBV7-8; J: TRBJ2-1; CDR3: CASTQAQGGSEQFF
V: TRBV6-1; J: TRBJ2-3; CDR3: CASSERQGVADTQYF
V: TRBV7-3; J: .; CDR3: CASSLNGGQETQYF
V: TRBV12-3/TRBV12-4; J: .; CDR3: CASTPSASNTEAFF
V: TRBV7-8; J: TRBJ1-6; CDR3: CASSLEGTANSPLHF
V: TRBV28; J: TRBJ2-7; CDR3: CASTESRAREQYF
V: TRBV7-9; J: .; CDR3: CANSLPGTGPYEQYF
V: TRBV2; J: TRBJ2-1; CDR3: CASSVQGATTYEQFF
V: TRBV7-2; J: .; CDR3: CASSPKTGRNEQFF
V: TRBV6-1; J: TRBJ2-3; CDR3: CASSEAPRGGGAGNTDTQYF
V: TRBV6-6; J: TRBJ2-7; CDR3: CASISSGRGNEQYF
V: TRBV10-3; J: TRBJ1-3; CDR3: CAISGQDSSGNTIYF
V: TRBV28; J: TRBJ1-3; CDR3: CASSLSARLLYF
V: TRBV5-3; J: TRBJ2-6; CDR3: CASSLGGSGANVLTF
V: TRBV5-4; J: TRBJ1-1; CDR3: CASSLGAGGFTEAFF
V: TRBV10-3; J: TRBJ2-7; CDR3: CAIRLDGTGNEQYF
V: TRBV7-9; J: TRBJ2-7; CDR3: CASSLDWTGVPYEQYF
V: TRBV7-9; J: TRBJ1-6; CDR3: CASSQNVGEQYF
V: TRBV10-3; J: TRBJ2-1; CDR3: CAISDGTGFYNEQFF
V: TRBV7-3; J: TRBJ2-2; CDR3: CASSSGALGELFF